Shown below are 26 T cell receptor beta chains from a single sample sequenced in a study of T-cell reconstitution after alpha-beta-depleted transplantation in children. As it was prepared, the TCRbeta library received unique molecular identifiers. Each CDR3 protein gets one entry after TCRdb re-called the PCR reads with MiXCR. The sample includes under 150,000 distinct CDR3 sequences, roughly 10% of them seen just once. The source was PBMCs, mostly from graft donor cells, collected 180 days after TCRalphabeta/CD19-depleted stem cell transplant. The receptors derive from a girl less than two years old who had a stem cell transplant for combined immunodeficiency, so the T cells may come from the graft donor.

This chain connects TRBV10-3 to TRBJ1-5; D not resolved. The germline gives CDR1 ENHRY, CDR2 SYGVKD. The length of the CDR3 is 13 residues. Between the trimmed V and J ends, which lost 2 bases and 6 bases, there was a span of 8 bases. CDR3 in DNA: TGTGCCATCAGTGAGAGGGCGGGTCAGCCCCAGCATTTT. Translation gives CAISERAGQPQHF.

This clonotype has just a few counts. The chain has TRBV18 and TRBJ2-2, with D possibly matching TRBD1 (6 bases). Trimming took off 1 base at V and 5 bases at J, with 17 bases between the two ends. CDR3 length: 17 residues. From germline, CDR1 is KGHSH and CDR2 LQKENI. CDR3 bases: TGTGCCAGCTCACCACGGACAGCCAATCGTCCAACCGGGGAGCTGTTTTTT. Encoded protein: CASSPRTANRPTGELFF.

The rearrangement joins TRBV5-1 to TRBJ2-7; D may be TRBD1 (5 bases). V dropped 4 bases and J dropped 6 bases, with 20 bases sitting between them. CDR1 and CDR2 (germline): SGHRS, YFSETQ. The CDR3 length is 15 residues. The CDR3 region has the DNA TGCGCCAGCAGCCCCAGGGTACCCCGTGGTAGCGAGCAGTACTTC. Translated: CASSPRVPRGSEQYF.

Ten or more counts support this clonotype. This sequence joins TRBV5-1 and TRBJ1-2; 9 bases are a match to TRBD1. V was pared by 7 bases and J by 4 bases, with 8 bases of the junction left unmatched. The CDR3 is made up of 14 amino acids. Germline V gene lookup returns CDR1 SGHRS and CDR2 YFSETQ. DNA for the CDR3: TGCGCCAGCTCGGACAGGGGACGAGGCTATGGCTACACCTTC. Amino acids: CASSDRGRGYGYTF. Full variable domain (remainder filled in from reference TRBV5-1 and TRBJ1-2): KAGVTQTPRYLIKTRGQQVTLSCSPISGHRSVSWYQQTPGQGLQFLFEYFSETQRNKGNFPGRFSGRQFSNSRSEMNVSTLELGDSALYLCASSDRGRGYGYTFGSGTRLTVV.

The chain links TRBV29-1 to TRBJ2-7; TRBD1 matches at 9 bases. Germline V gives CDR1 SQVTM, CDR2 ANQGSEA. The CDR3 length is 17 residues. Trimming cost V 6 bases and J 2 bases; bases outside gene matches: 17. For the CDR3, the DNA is TGCAGCGTGGGGCTTGTTGCAGGACAGGGGACCCCCTACGAGCAGTACTTC. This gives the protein CSVGLVAGQGTPYEQYF.

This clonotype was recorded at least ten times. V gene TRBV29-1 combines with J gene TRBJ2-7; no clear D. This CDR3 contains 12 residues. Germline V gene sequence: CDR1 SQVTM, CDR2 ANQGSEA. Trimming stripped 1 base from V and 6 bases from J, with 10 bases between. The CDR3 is CSVEGPLAEQYF. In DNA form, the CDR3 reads TGCAGCGTTGAAGGACCCTTAGCCGAGCAGTACTTC.

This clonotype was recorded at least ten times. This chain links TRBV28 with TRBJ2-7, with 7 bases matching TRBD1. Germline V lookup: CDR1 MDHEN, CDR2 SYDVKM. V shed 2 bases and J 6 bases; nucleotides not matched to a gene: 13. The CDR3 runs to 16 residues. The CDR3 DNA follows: TGTGCCAGCAGTTTACTGACAGGGCTTGGGTTCTTCGAGCAGTACTTC. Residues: CASSLLTGLGFFEQYF.

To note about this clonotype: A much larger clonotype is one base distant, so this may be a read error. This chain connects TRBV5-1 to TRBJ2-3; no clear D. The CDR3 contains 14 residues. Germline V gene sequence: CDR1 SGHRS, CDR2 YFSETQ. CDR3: CSSSLAFNTDTQYF. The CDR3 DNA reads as TGCTCCAGCAGCTTGGCCTTCAACACAGATACGCAGTATTTT. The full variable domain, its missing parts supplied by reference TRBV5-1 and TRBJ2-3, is KAGVTQTPRYLIKTRGQQVTLSCSPISGHRSVSWYQQTPGQGLQFLFEYFSETQRNKGNFPGRFSGRQFSNSRSEMNVSTLELGDSALYLCSSSLAFNTDTQYFGPGTRLTVL.

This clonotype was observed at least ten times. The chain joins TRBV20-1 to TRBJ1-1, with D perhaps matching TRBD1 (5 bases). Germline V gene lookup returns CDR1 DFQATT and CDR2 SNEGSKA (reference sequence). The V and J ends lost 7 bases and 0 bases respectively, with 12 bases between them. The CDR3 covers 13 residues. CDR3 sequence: CSVKWGLNTEAFF. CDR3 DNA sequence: TGCAGTGTTAAGTGGGGACTGAACACTGAAGCTTTCTTT.

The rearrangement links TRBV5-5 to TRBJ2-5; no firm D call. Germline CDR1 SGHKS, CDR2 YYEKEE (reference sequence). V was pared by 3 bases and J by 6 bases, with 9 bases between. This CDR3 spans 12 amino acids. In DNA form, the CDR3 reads TGTGCCAGCAGCTCCACCGTCCAGACCCAGTACTTC. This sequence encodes CASSSTVQTQYF.

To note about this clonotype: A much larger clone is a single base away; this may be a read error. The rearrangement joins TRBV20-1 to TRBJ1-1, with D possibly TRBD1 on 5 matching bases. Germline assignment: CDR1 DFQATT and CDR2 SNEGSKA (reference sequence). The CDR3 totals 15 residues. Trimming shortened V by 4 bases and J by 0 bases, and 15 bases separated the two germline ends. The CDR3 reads CSAMRAGTVNTEAFF. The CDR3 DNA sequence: TGCAGTGCTATGAGAGCAGGGACGGTGAACACTGAAGCTTTCTTT.

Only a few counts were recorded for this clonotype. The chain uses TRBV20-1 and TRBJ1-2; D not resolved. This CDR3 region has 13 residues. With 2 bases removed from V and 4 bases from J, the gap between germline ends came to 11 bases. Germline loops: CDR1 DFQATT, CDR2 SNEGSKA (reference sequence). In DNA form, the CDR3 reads TGCAGTGCTAGAACTGAAGTACCCTATGGCTACACCTTC. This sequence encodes CSARTEVPYGYTF.

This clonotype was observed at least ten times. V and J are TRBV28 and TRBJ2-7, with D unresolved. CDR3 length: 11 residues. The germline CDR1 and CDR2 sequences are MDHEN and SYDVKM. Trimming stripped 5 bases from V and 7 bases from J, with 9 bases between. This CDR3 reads CASSLTREQYF. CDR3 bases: TGTGCCAGCAGTCTCACCAGGGAGCAGTACTTC.

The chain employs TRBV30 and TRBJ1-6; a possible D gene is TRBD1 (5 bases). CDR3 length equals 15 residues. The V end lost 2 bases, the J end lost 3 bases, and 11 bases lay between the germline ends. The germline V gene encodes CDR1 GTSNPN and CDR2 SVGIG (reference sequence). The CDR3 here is CAWSYRGFYNSPLHF. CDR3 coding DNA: TGTGCCTGGAGTTATCGGGGCTTCTATAATTCACCCCTCCACTTT.

CDR3 residues: CASSSLQGGYNEQFF. The CDR3 region has the DNA TGTGCCAGCAGCTCCCTTCAGGGAGGGTACAATGAGCAGTTCTTC. The V call is TRBV11-2, the J call TRBJ2-1; 7 bases align to TRBD2. Germline V gene lookup returns CDR1 SGHAT and CDR2 FQNNGV. V lost 4 bases and J lost 4; bases outside the gene matches: 7. The CDR3 loop spans 15 amino acids. Based on the CDR3 plus reference TRBV11-2 and TRBJ2-1, the full variable domain is EAGVAQSPRYKIIEKRQSVAFWCNPISGHATLYWYQQILGQGPKLLIQFQNNGVVDDSQLPKDRFSAERLKGVDSTLKIQPAKLEDSAVYLCASSSLQGGYNEQFFGPGTRLTVL.

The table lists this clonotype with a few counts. CDR3 sequence: CSVSTGGNGYTF. CDR3 sequence (DNA): TGCAGCGTGTCGACAGGGGGCAATGGCTACACCTTC. This rearrangement joins TRBV29-1 to TRBJ1-2, with 10 nucleotides matching TRBD1. Per the germline V gene, CDR1 is SQVTM and CDR2 is ANQGSEA. This CDR3 region has 12 residues. V trimming: 6 bases; J trimming: 6 bases; junction bases outside the gene matches: 4. The variable domain in full, with the rest retrieved from reference TRBV29-1 and TRBJ1-2, is SAVISQKPSRDICQRGTSLTIQCQVDSQVTMMFWYRQQPGQSLTLIATANQGSEATYESGFVIDKFPISRPNLTFSTLTVSNMSPEDSSIYLCSVSTGGNGYTFGSGTRLTVV.

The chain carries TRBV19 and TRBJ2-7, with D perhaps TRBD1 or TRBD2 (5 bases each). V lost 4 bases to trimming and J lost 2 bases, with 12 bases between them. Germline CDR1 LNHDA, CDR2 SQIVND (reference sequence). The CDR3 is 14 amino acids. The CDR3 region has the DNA TGTGCCAGTAGTACTCCGGGACGGGCCTACGAGCAGTACTTC. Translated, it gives CASSTPGRAYEQYF.

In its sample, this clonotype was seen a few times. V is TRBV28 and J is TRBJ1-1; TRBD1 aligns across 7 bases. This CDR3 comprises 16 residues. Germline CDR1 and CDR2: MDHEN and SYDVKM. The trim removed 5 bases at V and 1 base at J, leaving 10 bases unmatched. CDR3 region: CASSDPRQGPNTEAFF. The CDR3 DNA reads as TGTGCCAGCAGTGACCCCAGACAGGGTCCGAACACTGAAGCTTTCTTT.

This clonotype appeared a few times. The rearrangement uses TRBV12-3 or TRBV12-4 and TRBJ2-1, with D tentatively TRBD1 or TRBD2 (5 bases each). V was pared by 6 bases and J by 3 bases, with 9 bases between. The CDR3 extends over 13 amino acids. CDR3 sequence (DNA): TGTGCCAGCAGGGTGGGGGTCTACAATGAGCAGTTCTTC. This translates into CASRVGVYNEQFF.

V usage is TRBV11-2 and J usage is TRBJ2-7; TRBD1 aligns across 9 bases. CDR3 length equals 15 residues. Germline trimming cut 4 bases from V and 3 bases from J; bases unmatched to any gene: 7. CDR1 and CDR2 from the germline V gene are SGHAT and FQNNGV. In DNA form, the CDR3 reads TGTGCCAGCAGCTCTCTCCCGGGACAGGGCTACGAGCAGTACTTC. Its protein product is CASSSLPGQGYEQYF.

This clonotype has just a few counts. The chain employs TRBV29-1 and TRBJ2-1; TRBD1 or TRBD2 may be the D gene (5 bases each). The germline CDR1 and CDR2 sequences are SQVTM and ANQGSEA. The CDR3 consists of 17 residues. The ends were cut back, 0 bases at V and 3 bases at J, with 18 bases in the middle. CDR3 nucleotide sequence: TGCAGCGTTGAAGATTTCGGCTTGGGACGACTCTACAATGAGCAGTTCTTC. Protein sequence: CSVEDFGLGRLYNEQFF.

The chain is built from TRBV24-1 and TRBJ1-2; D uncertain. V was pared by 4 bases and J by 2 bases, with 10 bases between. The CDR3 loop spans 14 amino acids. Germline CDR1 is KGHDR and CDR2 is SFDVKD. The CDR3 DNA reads TGTGCCACCAGTGACTCACATAAGAACTATGGCTACACCTTC. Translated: CATSDSHKNYGYTF.

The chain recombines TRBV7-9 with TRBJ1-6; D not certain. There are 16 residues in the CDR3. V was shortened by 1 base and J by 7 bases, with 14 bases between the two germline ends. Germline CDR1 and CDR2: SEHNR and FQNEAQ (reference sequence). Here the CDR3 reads CASSLVAGSGNSPLHF. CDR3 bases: TGTGCCAGCAGCTTAGTGGCAGGTTCGGGGAATTCACCCCTCCACTTT.

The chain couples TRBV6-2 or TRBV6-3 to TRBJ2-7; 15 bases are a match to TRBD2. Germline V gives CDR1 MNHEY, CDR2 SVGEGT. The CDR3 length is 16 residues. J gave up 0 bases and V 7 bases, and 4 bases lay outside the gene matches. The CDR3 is CASTGTSGRSSYEQYF. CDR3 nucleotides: TGTGCCAGCACCGGGACTAGCGGGAGGTCCTCCTACGAGCAGTACTTC.

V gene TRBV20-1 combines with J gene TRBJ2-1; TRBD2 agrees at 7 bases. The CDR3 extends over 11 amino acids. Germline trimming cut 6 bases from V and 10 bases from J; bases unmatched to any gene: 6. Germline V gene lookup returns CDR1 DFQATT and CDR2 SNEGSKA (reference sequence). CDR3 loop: CSAYPSGEQFF. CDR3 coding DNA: TGCAGTGCCTATCCTAGCGGCGAGCAGTTCTTC.

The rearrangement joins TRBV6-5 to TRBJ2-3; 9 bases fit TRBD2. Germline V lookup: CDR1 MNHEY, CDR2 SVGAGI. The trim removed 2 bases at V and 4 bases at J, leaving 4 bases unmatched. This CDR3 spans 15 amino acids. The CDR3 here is CASSYLRGGADTQYF. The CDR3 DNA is TGTGCCAGCAGTTACCTGCGGGGGGGCGCAGATACGCAGTATTTT.